The 9 T cell receptor beta chains below all came from one sample that was sequenced in a study of cytomegalovirus exposure and HLA in healthy donors. The PCR employed 60 Vbeta primers together with 13 Jbeta primers. Clones were sequenced by immunoSEQ multiplex PCR, and TCRdb holds only the in-frame ones, with some missing. The sample carries 150,000 to 200,000 clones, around three quarters recorded once. Sequencing was done on a sample of PBMCs. These receptors all stem from a man aged 35-49 years in good health and CMV-seronegative.

The chain uses TRBV30 and TRBJ2-5, with 8 nucleotides matching TRBD2. The germline V gene encodes CDR1 GTSNPN and CDR2 SVGIG (reference sequence). The CDR3 length is 15 residues. V was pared by 1 base and J by 4 bases, with 8 bases of the junction left unmatched. For the CDR3, the DNA is TGTGCCTGGAGTGAGGGACTAGGAATGGCAGAGACCCAGTACTTC. Translation: CAWSEGLGMAETQYF.

The J gene is TRBJ2-2, the V gene TRBV7-6; 9 bases are a match to TRBD1. Per germline, CDR1 SGHVS and CDR2 FNYEAQ. This CDR3 is 15 amino acids long. Trimming took 4 bases from V and 8 from J; bases not matched to a gene: 8. CDR3 loop: CASSSYRGRVGELFF. DNA for the CDR3: TGTGCCAGCAGCTCATACAGGGGGCGCGTAGGGGAGCTGTTTTTT. Full variable domain (missing parts from reference TRBV7-6 and TRBJ2-2): GAGVSQSPRYKVTKRGQDVALRCDPISGHVSLYWYRQALGQGPEFLTYFNYEAQQDKSGLPNDRFSAERPEGSISTLTIQRTEQRDSAMYRCASSSYRGRVGELFFGEGSRLTVL.

This clone was picked up a small number of times. The chain links TRBV7-2 to TRBJ1-2; 11 bases are a match to TRBD1. The germline V gene encodes CDR1 SGHTA and CDR2 FQGNSA. V lost 5 bases to trimming and J lost 2 bases; unmatched junction nucleotides: 4. CDR3 length: 15 residues. The DNA for the CDR3 is TGTGCCAGCAGCATCCGGACAGGGGGCAACTATGGCTACACCTTC. Translation: CASSIRTGGNYGYTF.

This clone was seen a handful of times. The chain has TRBV5-4 and TRBJ2-1; 7 bases are a match to TRBD2. The CDR3 contains 16 residues. V lost 0 bases and J lost 3; bases outside the gene matches: 6. Germline loops: CDR1 SGHNT, CDR2 YYREEE (reference sequence). The CDR3 reads CASSLGVAGVYNEQFF. The DNA of the CDR3 is TGTGCCAGCAGCTTGGGGGTGGCGGGAGTCTACAATGAGCAGTTCTTC.

The chain has TRBV5-1 and TRBJ2-7; 7 bases match TRBD1. The CDR3 sequence is 14 residues long. Germline loops: CDR1 SGHRS, CDR2 YFSETQ. The V gene end was trimmed by 1 base and the J gene end by 2 bases; junction bases not matched to a gene: 3. CDR3 loop: CASSLLQGAYEQYF. CDR3 bases: TGCGCCAGCAGCTTGTTGCAGGGGGCCTACGAGCAGTACTTC. Full variable domain (remainder filled in from reference TRBV5-1 and TRBJ2-7): KAGVTQTPRYLIKTRGQQVTLSCSPISGHRSVSWYQQTPGQGLQFLFEYFSETQRNKGNFPGRFSGRQFSNSRSEMNVSTLELGDSALYLCASSLLQGAYEQYFGPGTRLTVT.

This clone turned up a few times. CDR3 coding DNA: TGTGCCAGCAGCTTAATGGCGGGGGCCATCGGCGAGCAGTACTTC. This encodes CASSLMAGAIGEQYF. This sequence joins TRBV7-3 and TRBJ2-7; TRBD2 might be the D (7 bases). The V end was cut by 1 base, the J end by 6 bases, with 16 bases between. Germline V gene sequence: CDR1 SGHTA, CDR2 FQGTGA. The length of the CDR3 is 15 residues.

The genes are TRBV7-8 and TRBJ2-3; 9 positions match TRBD2. This CDR3 is built from 16 residues. Trimming cost V 4 bases and J 0 bases; bases outside gene matches: 5. From germline, CDR1 is SGHVS and CDR2 FQNEAQ. CDR3 amino acids: CASSSTSGVSTDTQYF. The DNA of the CDR3 is TGTGCCAGCAGCTCGACTAGCGGAGTTAGCACAGATACGCAGTATTTT.

The chain recombines TRBV27 with TRBJ2-7; no reliable D call. In germline, CDR1 is MNHEY, CDR2 SMNVEV (reference sequence). Trimming took off 3 bases at V and 5 bases at J, with 2 bases between the two ends. The CDR3 runs 10 residues. Written as DNA, the CDR3 is TGTGCCAGCAGTTTCAACGAGCAGTACTTC. This codes for CASSFNEQYF.

This chain connects TRBV1 to TRBJ2-3; the D call TRBD1 from the table was never checked on the DNA. TRBV1 is flagged as a pseudogene. The CDR3 spans 13 residues. CDR3 coding DNA: TGCACCAGCAGCCGAACCTACGACAGTACGCAGTATTTT. Translation: CTSSRTYDSTQYF.